This TCR beta chain was sequenced in a study of blood T cell repertoires in COVID-19. For the study at large: The United States, Italy and Spain provided the acute and convalescent COVID-19 samples.

Study members were between about 18 and 95 years old and lived in 20 to 30 US regions. Membership in each cohort depended on participant-reported clinical history. Each recovered donor of Cohort 3 presented with two negative PCRs, clearance, or symptom resolution. TCRdb's copy holds only in-frame clones and misses some; the assay was immunoSEQ multiplex PCR. Among some 100,000 clones listed, approximately 86% were seen once. This clone was seen more than once but under ten times. V trimming: 0 bases; J trimming: 2 bases; junction bases outside the gene matches: 4. The CDR3 has 15 residues. Germline V gives CDR1 SGHRS, CDR2 YFSETQ.

Sequences were obtained from PBMCs or T cells enriched from blood (not recorded which). The chain couples TRBV5-1 to TRBJ2-5; 7 bases align to TRBD2. The receptor was isolated from a woman aged 45-60 years who had recovered from COVID-19. CDR3 in DNA: TGCGCCAGCAGCTTGGTGGGACTACCACAAGAGACCCAGTACTTC. It translates to CASSLVGLPQETQYF. Complete variable domain (other parts from reference TRBV5-1 and TRBJ2-5): KAGVTQTPRYLIKTRGQQVTLSCSPISGHRSVSWYQQTPGQGLQFLFEYFSETQRNKGNFPGRFSGRQFSNSRSEMNVSTLELGDSALYLCASSLVGLPQETQYFGPGTRLLVL.